This T cell receptor beta chain is drawn from a study of blood T cell repertoires in COVID-19. About the study: Sites across the United States, Italy and Spain contributed samples from acute and convalescent COVID-19.

J lost 5 bases, V lost 5 bases, and 3 bases had no gene match. Germline V gives CDR1 SGHTA, CDR2 FQGTGA. The length of the CDR3 is 13 residues. The data were produced by immunoSEQ multiplex PCR, yet TCRdb's version contains in-frame clones alone and is incomplete. Here the sample spans about 360,000 clones, 80% to 90% being singletons. Sample: peripheral blood. This TCR derives from a woman aged 55-69 years with COVID-19, enrolled during active disease. The chain links TRBV7-3 to TRBJ1-1; 9 bases agree with TRBD1. The CDR3 loop is CASSQGQGTEAFF. For the CDR3, the DNA is TGTGCCAGCAGCCAAGGACAGGGGACTGAAGCTTTCTTT.